The rows below give T cell receptor beta chains drawn from one sample of a study of shared clonotypes between healthy human individuals. Sequencing was performed with immunoSEQ multiplex PCR; in TCRdb, only in-frame clones are kept and a portion is missing. The sample lists approximately 250,000 clones; about 69% were seen once. Sequenced input: memory CD4+ T cells sorted from blood. The receptors were gathered from a man under 40 in good health. Each CDR3 is given without its conserved first and last residue. The order of the fields is clone size, V gene, CDR3 protein. Rows may omit the clone size; those that give it use once, few, many or a size class.

abundance: once
v_gene: TRBV19
CDR3aa: ASSTGSYEQY

abundance: .
v_gene: TRBV6-1
CDR3aa: ASSFSVGETQY

abundance: .
v_gene: TRBV27
CDR3aa: ASSLVFASNQPQH

abundance: .
v_gene: TRBV27
CDR3aa: ASSSLAGVLTDTQY

abundance: .
v_gene: TRBV11-2
CDR3aa: ASSSGTSGKYEQF

abundance: .
v_gene: TRBV19
CDR3aa: ASSIRLAGASYNEQF

abundance: once
v_gene: TRBV18
CDR3aa: ASSPNGETQY

abundance: .
v_gene: TRBV28
CDR3aa: ASSLPTGRDRTNEAF

abundance: .
v_gene: TRBV5-5
CDR3aa: ASSFLRQGVGDTQY

abundance: few
v_gene: TRBV9
CDR3aa: ASSVVEGGAGELF

abundance: many
v_gene: TRBV29-1
CDR3aa: SVEARGSGETQY

abundance: .
v_gene: TRBV5-5
CDR3aa: ASSFIGLLNYEQY

abundance: .
v_gene: TRBV7-9
CDR3aa: ASSLDGTGGTEKLF

abundance: once
v_gene: TRBV28
CDR3aa: ASSSAKGTVGTQY

abundance: .
v_gene: TRBV14
CDR3aa: ASSQLQGTKGNEQF

abundance: .
v_gene: TRBV29-1
CDR3aa: SVGWDYEQY

abundance: .
v_gene: TRBV7-9
CDR3aa: ASSPPRRFGNEQF

abundance: .
v_gene: TRBV11-3
CDR3aa: ASSSRIVRAGNTDTQY

abundance: .
v_gene: TRBV10-3
CDR3aa: ATSSGSGNEQF

abundance: .
v_gene: TRBV19
CDR3aa: ASSIVGDFSYEQY

abundance: .
v_gene: TRBV5-4
CDR3aa: ASSPGQGVYGYT

abundance: .
v_gene: TRBV2
CDR3aa: ASSERSDDQPQH

abundance: few
v_gene: TRBV29-1
CDR3aa: SVGHLYNEQF

abundance: .
v_gene: TRBV6-5
CDR3aa: ASSYLRQGSGGYT

abundance: few
v_gene: TRBV28
CDR3aa: ASRATSGRSYEQY

abundance: .
v_gene: TRBV7-9
CDR3aa: ASSLGSLSTDTQY

abundance: .
v_gene: TRBV11-1
CDR3aa: ASSLAGVDYEQY

abundance: .
v_gene: TRBV10-3
CDR3aa: ATRDPQAYEQY

abundance: .
v_gene: TRBV30
CDR3aa: AWSGGEGQPQH

abundance: .
v_gene: TRBV10-2
CDR3aa: ASSEGPLGYEQY

abundance: once
v_gene: TRBV28
CDR3aa: ASSSPGTGFHQPQH

abundance: .
v_gene: TRBV14
CDR3aa: ASSQPGRDNEQF

abundance: .
v_gene: TRBV6-6
CDR3aa: ASSYPGTDYGYT

abundance: few
v_gene: TRBV4-3
CDR3aa: ASSQGPHGRGVDEQF

abundance: .
v_gene: TRBV11-1
CDR3aa: ASSLGSSSGIDYEQY

abundance: .
v_gene: TRBV6-1
CDR3aa: ASGLAYEQY

abundance: few
v_gene: TRBV4-1
CDR3aa: ASTPRSQDAGELF

abundance: .
v_gene: TRBV28
CDR3aa: ASSLEGLGSGANVLT

abundance: few
v_gene: TRBV29-1
CDR3aa: SVRLGTEDTQY

abundance: few
v_gene: TRBV7-8
CDR3aa: ASSFVSGRTDTQY

abundance: .
v_gene: TRBV5-1
CDR3aa: ASSATGVAGDLETQY

abundance: .
v_gene: TRBV12-1
CDR3aa: ASSFGASTHEQY

abundance: .
v_gene: TRBV4-3
CDR3aa: ASSQDPTGLTQY

abundance: once
v_gene: TRBV15
CDR3aa: ATSSPASYTDTQY

abundance: .
v_gene: TRBV5-5
CDR3aa: ASSHAQGDDEQF

abundance: .
v_gene: TRBV7-9
CDR3aa: ASSTLTSGRLYEQY

abundance: few
v_gene: TRBV19
CDR3aa: ASKPGQGSYGYT

abundance: .
v_gene: TRBV11-3
CDR3aa: ASSLRGGEVDTQY

abundance: .
v_gene: TRBV4-2
CDR3aa: ASSQPKAGVSYEQY

abundance: .
v_gene: TRBV4-2
CDR3aa: ASSQDRLGNQPQH

abundance: .
v_gene: TRBV27
CDR3aa: ASSQQGTNYGYT

abundance: .
v_gene: TRBV9
CDR3aa: ASSVGGAGRAGGPDNEQF

abundance: many
v_gene: TRBV4-1
CDR3aa: ASSRDADRQY